The source of this TCR beta chain is a study of technical replicates of blood from a handful of donors. The trim removed 5 bases at V and 11 bases at J, leaving 11 bases unmatched. This CDR3 is built from 14 residues. CDR1 is SEHNR, CDR2 FQNEAQ, per germline (reference sequence). Profiling relied on immunoSEQ multiplex PCR, and the TCRdb table lists in-frame clones only, not all of them. The table has 65,000 to 95,000 clones, 95% to 98% seen once; the top ten hold approximately 0.15%. The origin of this receptor is a human donor in good health. The sample taken for sequencing was T cells isolated from PBMCs. The chain links TRBV7-9 to TRBJ1-4; TRBD1 matches 7 bases. This CDR3 reads CASSRRQGPEKLFF. For the CDR3, the DNA is TGTGCCAGCAGCAGGAGACAGGGTCCCGAGAAACTGTTTTTT.